This T cell receptor beta chain was captured in a study of blood T cell repertoires in COVID-19 (dated by TCRdb to the early 2020s). Looking at the study overall: The collaborator samples originated in the United States, Italy and Spain and spanned the acute and convalescent phases of COVID-19. The repertoires were released in a freely available public database intended as a resource for research on the immune response to SARS-CoV-2. Sample metadata almost always included a de-identified subject ID, COVID-19 status, age in years and sex. Where available, HLA class I and class II types were taken from metadata supplied by the sample provider and were not determined by assay-based typing. The prospective study material was composed of cDNA or gDNA derived from T cells, B-cell-depleted T cells, or PBMCs. Subjects who had been exposed to COVID-19, were actively infected with it, or had recovered from it provided the deeply sampled blood TCRbeta repertoires that made up the dataset. The samples were drawn from two sources: the first 160 participants of the ongoing ImmuneRACE study, and approximately 1,300 subjects contributed by 6 global collaborators.

One collaborating source in Seattle enrolled patients during active infection and followed them longitudinally through the course of disease. Collaborating institutions collected whole blood in K2EDTA tubes following their own protocols. For TCRbeta analysis, collaborators shipped samples as frozen whole blood, isolated PBMCs, or DNA extracted from either of those sample types. In its sample, this clone was seen once. It has no known antigen specificity. Within one base of it there is no much larger clone, and no base qualities were kept. TCRbeta CDR3 regions were amplified from genomic DNA using the immunoSEQ Assay, a bias-controlled multiplex PCR. Per the authors' processing: The number of nucleated cells in each sample was estimated from the amplification of reference gene primers within the assay. To quantify the absolute abundance of each unique TCRbeta CDR3 rearrangement, sequence reads were collapsed and filtered. For each sample, productive Simpson clonality was calculated by taking the square root of Simpson's diversity index across productive rearrangements. TCRdb took over this immuneACCESS table, retaining in-frame rearrangements with V and J assigned. Such tables are incomplete; in checked studies, under half of the missing clones stem from an unresolved V gene, and the remainder is unexplained. The DNA gave D and trimming, while V, J and clone size come from that table. The sample table lists a few hundred thousand clones, around 89% of them with a count of one. 2% to 2.5% of the sample is held by the ten biggest clonotypes.

The research as a whole found: The quantity of clinical and demographic metadata differed by source and by participant and was supplied without curation.

The TCR comes from a woman between 55 and 75 years old with COVID-19, enrolled during active disease. Sequencing was done on a sample of peripheral blood.

This receptor has the CDR3 CASSLLLNQPQHF. The DNA sequence follows: TGTGCCAGCTCCCTGTTACTCAATCAGCCCCAGCATTTT. The rearrangement joined TRBV18 to TRBJ1-5; no D segment can be confidently identified. Deletion took 6 bases off V and 3 bases off J, with a span of 9 bases between the germline ends. Spanning cysteine to phenylalanine, the CDR3 consists of 13 amino acids. Only the CDR3 DNA stays, 39 bases, in frame from base 1. CDR1 and CDR2 were assigned from the germline V gene as KGHSH and LQKENI.